This T cell receptor (beta chain) was identified during a study of blood T cells in healthy people across ages. Whole-study context: In model experiments, template switching was able to capture about one barcoded beta molecule for every two T cells that were present.

The people who gave samples were healthy Caucasians from Russia, aged about 6 to 100. Germline V gene lookup returns CDR1 SEHNR and CDR2 FQNEAQ (reference sequence). CDR3 length: 14 residues. Trimming took off 5 bases at V and 5 bases at J, with 15 bases between the two ends. With respect to this clonotype: What it recognizes is unknown.

Study-level points and caveats: PBMCs went unsorted, and a conclusive naive versus antigen-experienced comparison was therefore prevented.

Primers used in a second PCR of roughly 6 to 11 cycles were a sample-barcoded 5' primer and a J-beta primer mix. Tags on each cDNA molecule came from a template-switch adaptor with 12 random nucleotides. Each CDR3 protein is one row after TCRdb ran MiXCR on the 5' RACE reads. Of roughly 720,000 distinct CDR3 sequences in the sample, about 55% were seen once. What was sequenced was blood. The chain uses TRBV7-9 and TRBJ2-5; D possibly matches TRBD1 or TRBD2 (5 bases each). This TCR derives from a man older than 75 in good health. The CDR3 protein is CASSPSGPKETQYF. The DNA of the CDR3 is TGTGCCAGCAGCCCCTCGGGGCCTAAGGAGACCCAGTACTTC.